These T cell receptor beta chains were read from a single sample in a study of blood T cells in healthy people across ages. Each CDR3 protein gets one entry after TCRdb re-called the 5' RACE reads with MiXCR. The data hold 1.5 million to 2 million distinct CDR3 sequences, with around 50% observed a single time. Sample: blood. The origin of the receptors is a woman aged 40 to 50 in good health. The CDR3 runs from the conserved cysteine through the conserved F or W. A D gene is named only where the DNA matches it firmly. Expanded clones are given a class, and other clones once, few, many or no size at all.

15	TRBV29-1	TRBJ1-2	few	TRBD1	TGCAGCGTTGCTGATTCCGGGGACAGCCCCTATGGCTACACCTTC	CSVADSGDSPYGYTF
13	TRBV9	TRBJ1-2	NA	TRBD1	TGTGCCGGTAGCCCGGACAGGGGTGAAGGCTACACCTTC	CAGSPDRGEGYTF
14	TRBV29-1	TRBJ2-1	NA	NA	TGCAGCGCCCCAGACTGGAGCTCCTACAATGAGCGGTTCTTC	CSAPDWSSYNERFF
14	TRBV18	TRBJ2-7	few	TRBD1	TGTGCCAGCTCACCACGGACAGGGGGCCCCGAGCAGTACTTC	CASSPRTGGPEQYF
11	TRBV7-2	TRBJ2-7	few	NA	TGTGCCAGCAGCCCCCTTTTCGAGCAGTACTTC	CASSPLFEQYF
14	TRBV18	TRBJ2-7	once	NA	TGTGCCAGCTCACCAGGCCGGATACTCTACGAGCAGTACTTC	CASSPGRILYEQYF
16	TRBV5-1	TRBJ2-1	NA	TRBD1	TGCGCCAGCAGCTCCCTGACAGGGTCGGTACAAGAGACCCAGTTCTTC	CASSSLTGSVQETQFF
16	TRBV4-2	TRBJ2-1	NA	NA	TGTGCCAGCAGCCAGGGAGGCAGGGGCTCCTACAATGAGCAGTTCTTC	CASSQGGRGSYNEQFF
15	TRBV12-5	TRBJ2-3	NA	TRBD1	TGTGCTAGTGGTCCAGGGACAGGACGCACAGATACGCAGTATTTT	CASGPGTGRTDTQYF
18	TRBV6-1	TRBJ2-1	NA	NA	TGTGCCAGCAGTAAACCTCTAAGACCGGGGGATATTTTCAATGAGCAGTTCTTC	CASSKPLRPGDIFNEQFF
16	TRBV9	TRBJ2-5	few	TRBD2	TGTGCCAGCAGCGACGCAAGCGGGGGTATCCAAGAGACCCAGTACTTC	CASSDASGGIQETQYF
15	TRBV5-1	TRBJ2-7	NA	NA	TGCGCCAGCAGCAGCGACAGGTCTTACGGGGACGAGCAGTACTTC	CASSSDRSYGDEQYF
13	TRBV20-1	TRBJ1-5	NA	NA	TGCAGTGCTGGGGACCCTTTCAATCAGCCCCAGCATTTT	CSAGDPFNQPQHF